The 17 T cell receptor beta chains below come from one sample, sequenced in a study of CD8+ T cells in alopecia areata. As the sequencing template, cDNA was produced by extracting RNA and reverse transcribing it. Measured with immunoSEQ multiplex PCR; TCRdb has only the in-frame clones, and not every one. The sample holds some 150,000 clones; 75% to 85% are singletons and the top ten take around 25%. Stated treatment: oral pan-JAK inhibitor, 5-10 mg twice daily. Source: CD8+ T cells sorted from blood, taken at week 4, from a patient treated with tofacitinib. The receptors shown here come from a human donor with alopecia areata.

This clone was seen a single time. The chain couples TRBV18 to TRBJ2-7; 9 bases fit TRBD1. Germline CDR1 reads KGHSH; CDR2 reads LQKENI. The CDR3 extends over 15 amino acids. The J segment lost 3 bases and the V segment lost 3 bases, leaving 6 bases of the junction unmatched. Here the CDR3 DNA reads TGTGCCAGCTCACCCGGTGGGACAGGGTACTACGAGCAGTACTTC. Encoded protein: CASSPGGTGYYEQYF.

The chain has TRBV7-6 and TRBJ2-6; D ambiguous. The CDR3 length is 15 residues. Germline lookup yields CDR1 SGHVS and CDR2 FNYEAQ. The V end lost 3 bases, the J end lost 0 bases, and 6 bases lay between the germline ends. CDR3 DNA: TGTGCCAGCAGCTTGGGTGCCTCTGGGGCCAACGTCCTGACTTTC. Its translation: CASSLGASGANVLTF.

CDR3 residues: CASKGRQGGYEQYF. Written as DNA, the CDR3 is TGTGCCAGCAAAGGTCGGCAGGGAGGCTACGAGCAGTACTTC. The chain combines TRBV2 with TRBJ2-7; possible D gene TRBD2, 6 bases. CDR1 is SNHLY and CDR2 is FYNNEI in the germline V gene. The CDR3 runs 14 residues. The V gene lost 7 bases and the J gene lost 3 bases, with 16 bases spanning the gap.

V is TRBV4-3 and J is TRBJ2-3, with TRBD1 as a possible D gene (5 bases). The CDR3 contains 16 residues. Germline V CDR1 and CDR2: LGHNA, YSLEER. V lost 0 bases and J 3 bases, leaving 13 bases between the germline ends. The chain's CDR3 is CASSQDWGLVTDTQYF. CDR3 nucleotides: TGCGCCAGCAGCCAAGATTGGGGCCTCGTTACAGATACGCAGTATTTT.

CDR3 region: CASSLGVALGTTDTQYF. For the CDR3, the DNA is TGTGCCAGCAGCTTAGGGGTGGCACTAGGAACCACAGATACGCAGTATTTT. The chain has TRBV5-8 and TRBJ2-3, with D perhaps matching TRBD1 or TRBD2 (5 bases each). CDR3 length: 17 amino acids. Germline V gene sequence: CDR1 SGHTS, CDR2 YDEGEE. V lost 2 bases to trimming and J lost 2 bases, with 18 bases between them. The full variable domain, its missing parts supplied by reference TRBV5-8 and TRBJ2-3, is EAGVTQSPTHLIKTRGQQATLRCSPISGHTSVYWYQQALGLGLQFLLWYDEGEERNRGNFPPRFSGRQFPNYSSELNVNALELEDSALYLCASSLGVALGTTDTQYFGPGTRLTVL.

The V gene is TRBV4-3, the J gene TRBJ2-3; TRBD2 matches at 8 bases. Looked up from germline, CDR1 is LGHNA and CDR2 is YSLEER. This CDR3 spans 16 amino acids. The J segment lost 3 bases and the V segment lost 4 bases, leaving 9 bases of the junction unmatched. The CDR3 DNA reads TGCGCCAGCAGCCTCCGGAGTAGCGGGGAGACAGATACGCAGTATTTT. Protein sequence: CASSLRSSGETDTQYF.

V gene TRBV5-1 combines with J gene TRBJ2-5; D is unresolved. The CDR3 sequence is 12 residues long. Trimming left V 2 bases short and J 2 bases short, with 4 bases between. Germline CDR1 is SGHRS and CDR2 is YFSETQ. The CDR3 loop reads CASSFLQETQYF. In DNA, the CDR3 is TGCGCCAGCAGCTTCTTACAAGAGACCCAGTACTTC.

This clone was picked up a small number of times. The chain carries TRBV7-9 and TRBJ2-1; D uncertain. Trimming stripped 6 bases from V and 15 bases from J, with 12 bases between. This CDR3 contains 10 residues. From germline, CDR1 is SEHNR and CDR2 FQNEAQ (reference sequence). CDR3 nucleotide sequence: TGTGCCAGCAGTTCCGCCCAGTGGTTCTTC. Translating gives CASSSAQWFF.

CDR3 in DNA: TGTGCCAGCAGTTACGAAGGGGGGTACGAGCAGTACTTC. This encodes CASSYEGGYEQYF. This chain uses TRBV6-5 with TRBJ2-7; perhaps D is TRBD1 or TRBD2 (6 bases each). The length of the CDR3 is 13 residues. The germline V and J ends were trimmed by 2 bases and 4 bases, with 9 bases remaining between them. CDR1 is MNHEY, CDR2 SVGAGI, per germline.

The chain couples TRBV7-6 to TRBJ2-5, with 9 bases fitting TRBD2. Germline CDR1 and CDR2: SGHVS and FNYEAQ. The CDR3 sequence is 15 residues long. The V gene end was trimmed by 1 base and the J gene end by 5 bases; junction bases not matched to a gene: 5. CDR3 in amino acids: CASSLEAGGLETQYF. CDR3 DNA sequence: TGTGCCAGCAGCTTAGAAGCGGGGGGACTGGAGACCCAGTACTTC.

The V gene is TRBV4-1, the J gene TRBJ2-1; TRBD2 is a possible D gene (7 bases). V was cut by 2 bases and J by 6 bases, with 14 bases left in between. The CDR3 covers 15 residues. Germline CDR1 and CDR2: MGHRA and YSYEKL. The CDR3 region is CASSQWRGGSNEQFF. CDR3 nucleotide sequence: TGCGCCAGCAGCCAATGGAGGGGGGGCTCCAATGAGCAGTTCTTC.

This clone was seen just once. In DNA form, the CDR3 reads TGTGCCAGCAGCTTAGATTGGCTCAGCGGGGAAAGGCAGTATTTT. It codes for CASSLDWLSGERQYF. The V call is TRBV11-2, the J call TRBJ2-3; TRBD2 aligns across 7 bases. The length of the CDR3 is 15 residues. Germline V CDR1 and CDR2: SGHAT, FQNNGV. Trimming at V came to 0 bases and at J to 11 bases, leaving 11 bases not matched to a gene.

The chain employs TRBV4-2 and TRBJ2-1, with D possibly being TRBD2 (5 bases). CDR1 and CDR2 (germline): LGHNA, YNFKEQ. This CDR3 region has 15 residues. V dropped 0 bases and J dropped 3 bases, with 9 bases sitting between them. CDR3 DNA: TGTGCCAGCAGCCAAGATCCAGCGGTCTACAATGAGCAGTTCTTC. Amino acids: CASSQDPAVYNEQFF.

In this sample, this clone turned up a few times. The V call is TRBV4-1, the J call TRBJ2-7; the D is unclear. The CDR3 totals 15 residues. The V gene's germline CDR1 is MGHRA and CDR2 YSYEKL. V shed 0 bases and J shed 1 base, with 10 bases lying between them. For the CDR3, the DNA is TGCGCCAGCAGCCAAGATGCGTATCCTTCCTACGAGCAGTACTTC. The encoded protein is CASSQDAYPSYEQYF.

This chain links TRBV12-2 with TRBJ2-7; the table's D gene call, TRBD1, was not cross checked with the DNA. TRBV12-2 is a pseudogene locus. This CDR3 is 13 amino acids long. The CDR3 nucleotides read TGTGCAAGTCGTTGGACAGGGAGGTACGAGCAGTACTTC. Amino acids: CASRWTGRYEQYF.

J is TRBJ2-1 and V is TRBV5-1; 9 bases line up with TRBD1. The CDR3 is made up of 18 amino acids. Germline CDR1 and CDR2: SGHRS and YFSETQ. Trimming removed 2 bases from V and 3 bases from J; junction bases left unmatched: 12. The CDR3, as DNA: TGCGCCAGCAGCTTACCGGGACAGGGCCCTACCCGCTACAATGAGCAGTTCTTC. Its translation is CASSLPGQGPTRYNEQFF.

The V and J genes are TRBV4-1 and TRBJ2-7; the D gene is possibly TRBD1 (6 bases). Germline values: CDR1 MGHRA, CDR2 YSYEKL. V was clipped by 3 bases and J by 3 bases, with 18 bases between them. CDR3 size: 16 residues. This chain's CDR3 is CASSHRAGTPDYEQYF. The CDR3 bases are TGCGCCAGCAGCCATCGAGCTGGGACACCCGACTACGAGCAGTACTTC.